This T cell receptor (beta chain) was profiled in a study of cytomegalovirus exposure and HLA in healthy donors. Study summary: Across 350 to 500 genotyped donors, around 80% landed in the Caucasian-associated ancestry cluster.

The V end lost 0 bases, the J end lost 4 bases, and 11 bases lay between the germline ends. CDR3 size: 15 residues. The germline V gene encodes CDR1 SGDLS and CDR2 YYNGEE. Primers included in the PCR were 60 Vbeta and 13 Jbeta primers. This table comes from immunoSEQ multiplex PCR, and its TCRdb copy is limited to in-frame clones, with some not included. This table holds 65,000 to 80,000 clones, around 73% found once. This sequence originates from a woman between 40 and 50 years old in good health and CMV-seropositive. Sample: PBMCs. The gene calls are TRBV9 and TRBJ1-5, with no clear D. For the CDR3, the DNA is TGTGCCAGCAGCGTAGGGTCAGGAAGGAATCAGCCCCAGCATTTT. This sequence encodes CASSVGSGRNQPQHF. Filled out from reference TRBV9 and TRBJ1-5, the complete variable domain reads DSGVTQTPKHLITATGQRVTLRCSPRSGDLSVYWYQQSLDQGLQFLIQYYNGEERAKGNILERFSAQQFPDLHSELNLSSLELGDSALYFCASSVGSGRNQPQHFGDGTRLSIL.